The 9 T cell receptor beta chains reported below all come from one sample, sequenced in a study of blood T cell repertoires in COVID-19. Sequencing used immunoSEQ multiplex PCR; TCRdb keeps in-frame clones, though not all of them. Of 15,000 to 20,000 clones detected, around nine tenths appear once; the ten largest clones hold over 8.5%. The material sequenced was peripheral blood. The origin of the receptors is a human donor in a cohort sampled during active COVID-19.

V is TRBV4-1 and J is TRBJ2-7, with 9 bases identical to TRBD1. CDR1 is MGHRA and CDR2 is YSYEKL in the germline V gene. The CDR3 contains 15 residues. V lost 2 bases to trimming and J lost 3 bases; unmatched junction nucleotides: 5. In DNA form, the CDR3 reads TGCGCCAGCAGCCAAACAGGGGGCCAGATCTACGAGCAGTACTTC. Translating gives CASSQTGGQIYEQYF.

The V call is TRBV5-6, the J call TRBJ2-3; TRBD2 matches at 12 bases. CDR3 length equals 17 residues. The J segment lost 6 bases and the V segment lost 4 bases, leaving 12 bases of the junction unmatched. The germline gives CDR1 SGHDT, CDR2 YYEEEE. CDR3 in DNA: TGTGCCAGCAGCAGGCTAGCGGGGGGGCCAGTTTACGATACGCAGTATTTT. Its protein product is CASSRLAGGPVYDTQYF.

The chain employs TRBV19 and TRBJ2-1, with D perhaps TRBD1 (6 bases). The germline gives CDR1 LNHDA, CDR2 SQIVND (reference sequence). This CDR3 has 14 residues. V dropped 5 bases and J dropped 6 bases, with 14 bases sitting between them. CDR3 bases: TGTGCCAGTAGTTTATCACAGGGATTCAATGAGCAGTTCTTC. Its translation: CASSLSQGFNEQFF.

V gene TRBV7-6 combines with J gene TRBJ2-3; TRBD2 agrees at 10 bases. Per germline, CDR1 SGHVS and CDR2 FNYEAQ. After removal of 2 bases from V and 3 bases from J, the junction contained 14 bases not matched to a gene. The CDR3 sequence is 19 residues long. The CDR3 bases are TGTGCCAGCAGCTTATTAGAGTCCAGCGGGGGGGCCCAGACAGATACGCAGTATTTT. Amino acids: CASSLLESSGGAQTDTQYF.

The chain couples TRBV5-1 to TRBJ1-2; 9 positions agree with TRBD1. Germline V gives CDR1 SGHRS, CDR2 YFSETQ. Germline trimming cut 4 bases from V and 0 bases from J; bases unmatched to any gene: 10. This CDR3 comprises 17 residues. The CDR3 loop is CASSPGQGRVSNYGYTF. CDR3 nucleotide sequence: TGCGCCAGCAGCCCGGGACAGGGTAGAGTTTCTAACTATGGCTACACCTTC.

V and J are TRBV7-9 and TRBJ1-2; unclear D gene. Germline values: CDR1 SEHNR, CDR2 FQNEAQ (reference sequence). With 3 bases removed from V and 3 bases from J, the gap between germline ends came to 8 bases. CDR3 length: 13 residues. CDR3 coding DNA: TGTGCCAGCAGCTTGGTGCCAGACTATGGCTACACCTTC. This sequence encodes CASSLVPDYGYTF. Together with reference TRBV7-9 and TRBJ1-2, the CDR3 gives the full variable domain: DTGVSQNPRHKITKRGQNVTFRCDPISEHNRLYWYRQTLGQGPEFLTYFQNEAQLEKSRLLSDRFSAERPKGSFSTLEIQRTEQGDSAMYLCASSLVPDYGYTFGSGTRLTVV.

The V gene is TRBV7-9, the J gene TRBJ1-1; D is unresolved. Germline V lookup: CDR1 SEHNR, CDR2 FQNEAQ (reference sequence). V lost 4 bases to trimming and J lost 0 bases, with 9 bases between them. This CDR3 region has 14 residues. CDR3 sequence: CASSSAGLNTEAFF. CDR3 DNA sequence: TGTGCCAGCAGCTCAGCGGGCCTGAACACTGAAGCTTTCTTT.

The rearrangement links TRBV5-4 to TRBJ2-7, with 13 nucleotides matching TRBD2. Germline loops: CDR1 SGHNT, CDR2 YYREEE (reference sequence). J lost 7 bases, V lost 0 bases, and 10 bases had no gene match. The CDR3 extends over 17 amino acids. The CDR3 is CASSLGLAGGGVLEQYF. The CDR3 region has the DNA TGTGCCAGCAGCTTGGGACTAGCGGGGGGTGGGGTCTTGGAGCAGTACTTC.

The chain recombines TRBV5-6 with TRBJ2-7; weak D call: TRBD1 (5 bases). The CDR3 extends over 12 amino acids. V lost 1 base and J lost 5, with 7 bases in between. Germline V gene sequence: CDR1 SGHDT, CDR2 YYEEEE. The CDR3 bases are TGTGCCAGCAGCTTGCTCAGGGACGAGCAGTACTTC. This translates into CASSLLRDEQYF.